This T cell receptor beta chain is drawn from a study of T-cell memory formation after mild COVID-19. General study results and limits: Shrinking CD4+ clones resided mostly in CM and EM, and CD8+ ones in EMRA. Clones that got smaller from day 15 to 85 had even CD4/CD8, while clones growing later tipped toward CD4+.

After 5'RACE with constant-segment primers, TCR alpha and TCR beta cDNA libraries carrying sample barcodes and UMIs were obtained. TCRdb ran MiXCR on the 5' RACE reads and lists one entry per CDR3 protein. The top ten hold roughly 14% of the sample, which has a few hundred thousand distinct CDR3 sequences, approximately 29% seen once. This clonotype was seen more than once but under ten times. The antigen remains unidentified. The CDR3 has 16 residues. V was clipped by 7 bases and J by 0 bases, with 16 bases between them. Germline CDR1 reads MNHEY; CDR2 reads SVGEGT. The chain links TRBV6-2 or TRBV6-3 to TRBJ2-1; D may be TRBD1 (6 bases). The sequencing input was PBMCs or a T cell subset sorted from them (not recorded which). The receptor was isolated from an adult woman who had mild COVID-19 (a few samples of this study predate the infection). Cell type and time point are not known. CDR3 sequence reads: CASNSGARSSYNEQFF. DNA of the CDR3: TGTGCCAGCAACTCAGGGGCCAGGAGCTCCTACAATGAGCAGTTCTTC.